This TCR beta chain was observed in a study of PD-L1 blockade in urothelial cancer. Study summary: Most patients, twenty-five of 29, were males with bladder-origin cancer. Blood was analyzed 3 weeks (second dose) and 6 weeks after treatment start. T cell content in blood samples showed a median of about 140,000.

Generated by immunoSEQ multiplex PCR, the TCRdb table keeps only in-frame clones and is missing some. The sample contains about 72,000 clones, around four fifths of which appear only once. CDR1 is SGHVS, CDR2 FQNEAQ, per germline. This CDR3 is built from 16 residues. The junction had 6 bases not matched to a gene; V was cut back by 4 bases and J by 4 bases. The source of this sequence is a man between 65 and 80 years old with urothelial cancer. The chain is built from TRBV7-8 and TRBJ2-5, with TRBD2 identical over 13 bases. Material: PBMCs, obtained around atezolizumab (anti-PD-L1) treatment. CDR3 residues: CASSSGTSGTGETQYF. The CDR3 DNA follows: TGTGCCAGCAGCTCTGGGACTAGCGGGACGGGAGAGACCCAGTACTTC.